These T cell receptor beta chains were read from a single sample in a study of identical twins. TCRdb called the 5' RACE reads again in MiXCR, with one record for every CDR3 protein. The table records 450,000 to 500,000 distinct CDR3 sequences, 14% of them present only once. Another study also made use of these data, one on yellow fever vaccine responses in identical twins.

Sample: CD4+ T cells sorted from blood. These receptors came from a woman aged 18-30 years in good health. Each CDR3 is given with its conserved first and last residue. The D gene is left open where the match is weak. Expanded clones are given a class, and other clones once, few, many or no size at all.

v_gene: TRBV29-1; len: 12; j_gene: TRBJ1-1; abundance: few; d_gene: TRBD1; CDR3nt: TGCAGCGCAGGGGGCAGGAACACTGAAGCTTTCTTT; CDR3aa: CSAGGRNTEAFF
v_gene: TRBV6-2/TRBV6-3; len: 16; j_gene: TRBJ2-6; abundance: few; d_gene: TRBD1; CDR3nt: TGTGCCAGCGACGGGACAGGGGATGGCGGGGCCAACGTCCTGACTTTC; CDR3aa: CASDGTGDGGANVLTF
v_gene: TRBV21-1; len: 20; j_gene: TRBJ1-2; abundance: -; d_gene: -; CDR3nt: TGTGCCAGCAGCAAAAAAACCCCGGTAGACCTCAAGACTTGGATCTATGGCTACACCTTC; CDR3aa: CASSKKTPVDLKTWIYGYTF
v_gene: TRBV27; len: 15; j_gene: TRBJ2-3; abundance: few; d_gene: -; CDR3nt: TGTGCCAGCAGTTTAATGGGCAGCGACACAGATACGCAGTATTTT; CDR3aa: CASSLMGSDTDTQYF
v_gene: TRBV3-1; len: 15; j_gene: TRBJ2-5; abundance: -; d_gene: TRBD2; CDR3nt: TGTGCCAGCAGCCCCCAACTAGCGGGGACCGTGAGCCAGTACTTC; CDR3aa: CASSPQLAGTVSQYF
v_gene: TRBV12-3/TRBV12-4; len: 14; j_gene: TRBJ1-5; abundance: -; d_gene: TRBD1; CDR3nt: TGTGCCAGCAGTACCGGGACAGGGGGACAGCCCCAGCATTTT; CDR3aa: CASSTGTGGQPQHF
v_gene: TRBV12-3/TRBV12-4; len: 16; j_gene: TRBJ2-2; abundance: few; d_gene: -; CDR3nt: TGTGCCAGCAGTTTAATGGGCCCGCTGAACACCGGGGAGCTGTTTTTT; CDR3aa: CASSLMGPLNTGELFF
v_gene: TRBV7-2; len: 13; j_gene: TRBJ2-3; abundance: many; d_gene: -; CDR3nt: TGTGCCAGCAGGCTAGCCTCGACAGATACGCAGTATTTT; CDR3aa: CASRLASTDTQYF
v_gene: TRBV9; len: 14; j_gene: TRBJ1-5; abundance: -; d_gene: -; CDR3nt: TGTGCCAGCAGCCCCGACAGAATGGGTCAGCCCCAGCATTTT; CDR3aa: CASSPDRMGQPQHF
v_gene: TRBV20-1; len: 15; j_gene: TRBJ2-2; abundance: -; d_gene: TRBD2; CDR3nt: TGCAGTGCTTCGGGACTAGCGGGAAACACCGGGGAGCTGTTTTTT; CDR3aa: CSASGLAGNTGELFF
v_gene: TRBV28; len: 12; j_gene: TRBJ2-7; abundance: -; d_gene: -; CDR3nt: TGTGCCAGCAGTTTTATCCCTGGCGAGCAGTACTTC; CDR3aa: CASSFIPGEQYF
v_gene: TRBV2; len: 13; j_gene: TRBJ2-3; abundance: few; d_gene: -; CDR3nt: TGTGCCAGCAGGGACCATGGTGGGGATACGCAGTATTTT; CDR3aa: CASRDHGGDTQYF
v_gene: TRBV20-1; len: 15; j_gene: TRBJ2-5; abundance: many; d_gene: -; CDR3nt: TGCAGTGCTAGTTGGAGGATTGGGTCCCAAGAGACCCAGTACTTC; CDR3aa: CSASWRIGSQETQYF
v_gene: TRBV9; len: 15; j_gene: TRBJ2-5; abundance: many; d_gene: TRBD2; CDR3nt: TGTGCCACTAGAGGAGCGGGGGGGTCCCAAGAGACCCAGTACTTC; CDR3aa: CATRGAGGSQETQYF
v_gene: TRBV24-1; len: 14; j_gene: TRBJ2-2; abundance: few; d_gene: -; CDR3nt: TGTGCCACCAGTGGACTTTCGAACACCGGGGAGCTGTTTTTT; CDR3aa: CATSGLSNTGELFF
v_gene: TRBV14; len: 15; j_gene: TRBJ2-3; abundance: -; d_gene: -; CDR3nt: TGTGCCAGCAGCCAAGATCTCCTAAGCACAGATACGCAGTATTTT; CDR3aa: CASSQDLLSTDTQYF
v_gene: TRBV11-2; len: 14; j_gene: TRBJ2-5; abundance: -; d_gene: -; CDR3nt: TGTGCCAGCAGCCTTGCAGGGTATTCAGAGACCCAGTACTTC; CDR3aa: CASSLAGYSETQYF
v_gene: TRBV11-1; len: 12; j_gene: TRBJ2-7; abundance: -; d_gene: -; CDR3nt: TGTGCCAGCAGCTTAGAAGTAGAATGGCAGTACTTC; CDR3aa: CASSLEVEWQYF
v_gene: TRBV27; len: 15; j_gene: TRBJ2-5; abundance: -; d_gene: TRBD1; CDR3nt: TGTGCCAGCAGTTTTCTGGGACAGGGATGGGAGACCCAGTACTTC; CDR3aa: CASSFLGQGWETQYF
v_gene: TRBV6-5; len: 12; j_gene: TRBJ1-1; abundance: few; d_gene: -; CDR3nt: TGTGCCACCAAGGAGTTGGGGACTGAAGCTTTCTTT; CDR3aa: CATKELGTEAFF
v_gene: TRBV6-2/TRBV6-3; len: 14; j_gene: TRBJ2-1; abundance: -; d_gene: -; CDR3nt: TGTGCCAGCAGCTCCGGGAGCTTCATACATGAGCAGTTCTTC; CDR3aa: CASSSGSFIHEQFF
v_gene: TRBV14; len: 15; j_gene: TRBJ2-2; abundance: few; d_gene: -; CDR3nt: TGTGCCAGCAGCCACCGCGGGGGCTCAACCGGGGAGCTGTTTTTT; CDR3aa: CASSHRGGSTGELFF
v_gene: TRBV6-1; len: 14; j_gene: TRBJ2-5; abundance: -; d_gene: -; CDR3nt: TGTGCCAGCACGAATCGGGGGCTTCAAGAGACCCAGTACTTC; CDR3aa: CASTNRGLQETQYF
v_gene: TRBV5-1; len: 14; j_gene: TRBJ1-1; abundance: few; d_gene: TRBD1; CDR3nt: TGCGCCAGCAGCCTAAAACAGGGGAGCACTGAAGCTTTCTTT; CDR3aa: CASSLKQGSTEAFF
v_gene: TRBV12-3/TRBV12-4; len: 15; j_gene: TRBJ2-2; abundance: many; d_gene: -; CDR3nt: TGTGCCAGCAGCAGGGGACATTTAAACACCGGGGAGCTGTTTTTT; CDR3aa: CASSRGHLNTGELFF
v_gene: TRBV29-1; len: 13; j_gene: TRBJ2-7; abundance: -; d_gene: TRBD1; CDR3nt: TGCAGCGTTGTAGGGACAGGCCTATACGAGCAGTACTTC; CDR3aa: CSVVGTGLYEQYF
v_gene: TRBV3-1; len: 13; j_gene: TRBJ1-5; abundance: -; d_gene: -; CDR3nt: TGTGCCAGCAGGGGTGAGGGCAATCAGCCCCAGCATTTT; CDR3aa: CASRGEGNQPQHF
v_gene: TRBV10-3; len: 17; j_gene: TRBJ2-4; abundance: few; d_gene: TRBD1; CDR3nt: TGTGCCATCAGCCCGGGACAGGGAACACTAGCCAAAAACATTCAGTACTTC; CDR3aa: CAISPGQGTLAKNIQYF
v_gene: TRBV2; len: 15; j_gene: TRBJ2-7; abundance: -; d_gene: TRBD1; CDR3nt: TGTGCCAGCACCCCAGGACAGGGAAAAACCTACGAGCAGTACTTC; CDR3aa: CASTPGQGKTYEQYF
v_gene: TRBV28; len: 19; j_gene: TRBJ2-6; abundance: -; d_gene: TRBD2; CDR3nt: TGTGCCAGCAGTTTATATGGGCTAGCGGATCGCTCTGGGGCCAACGTCCTGACTTTC; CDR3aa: CASSLYGLADRSGANVLTF
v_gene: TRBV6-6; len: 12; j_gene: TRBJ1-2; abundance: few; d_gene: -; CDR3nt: TGTGCCAGCGAGGAAAAGCCTCATGGCTACACCTTC; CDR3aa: CASEEKPHGYTF
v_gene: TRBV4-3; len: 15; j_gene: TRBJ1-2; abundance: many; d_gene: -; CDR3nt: TGCGCCAGCAGCTTGAGCTTGGTAGGCGGCTATGGCTACACCTTC; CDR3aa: CASSLSLVGGYGYTF
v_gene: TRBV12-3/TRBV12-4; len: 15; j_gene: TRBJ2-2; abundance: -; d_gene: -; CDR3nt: TGTGCCAGCAGTTTAGCCGGGGCGTTGACCGGGGAGCTGTTTTTT; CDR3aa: CASSLAGALTGELFF
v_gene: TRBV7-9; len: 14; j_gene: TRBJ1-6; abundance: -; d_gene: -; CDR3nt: TGTGCCAGCAGCCAGGCGGGGGCGGATTCACCCCTCCACTTT; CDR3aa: CASSQAGADSPLHF
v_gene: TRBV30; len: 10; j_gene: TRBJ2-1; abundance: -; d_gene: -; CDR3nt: TGTGCCTTTACGCAGGTTGAGCAGTTCTTC; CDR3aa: CAFTQVEQFF
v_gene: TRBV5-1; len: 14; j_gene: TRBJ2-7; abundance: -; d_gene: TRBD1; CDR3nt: TGCGCCAGCAGCTTGACAGGGGAGTCCTACGAGCAGTACTTC; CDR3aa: CASSLTGESYEQYF
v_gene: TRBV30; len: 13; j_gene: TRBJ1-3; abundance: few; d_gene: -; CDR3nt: TGTGCCTGGAAAGTCACACAGATAAACACCATATATTTT; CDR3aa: CAWKVTQINTIYF
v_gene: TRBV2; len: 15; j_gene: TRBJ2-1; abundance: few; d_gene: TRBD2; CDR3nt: TGTGCCAGCACCGGGGCTAGCGGGGGGCCCAGGGAGCAGTTCTTC; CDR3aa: CASTGASGGPREQFF
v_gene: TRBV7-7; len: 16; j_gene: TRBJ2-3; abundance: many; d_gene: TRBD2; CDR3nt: TGTGCTAGCAGCTATATCCTAGCGGGTAGCACAGATACGCAGTATTTT; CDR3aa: CASSYILAGSTDTQYF
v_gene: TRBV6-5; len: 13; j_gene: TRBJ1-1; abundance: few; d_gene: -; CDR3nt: TGTGCCAGCAGTTCAGACAGGTTTGGTGAAGCTTTCTTT; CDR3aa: CASSSDRFGEAFF
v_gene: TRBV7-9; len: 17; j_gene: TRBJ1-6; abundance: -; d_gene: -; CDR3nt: TGTGCCAGCGAGTCGGAAATGGGGGTCCCCTATAATTCACCCCTCCACTTT; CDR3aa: CASESEMGVPYNSPLHF
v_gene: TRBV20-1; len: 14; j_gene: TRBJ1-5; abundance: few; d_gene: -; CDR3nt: TGCAGTGCTAGAGATTTGAGGGAACGACAGCCCCAGCATTTT; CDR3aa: CSARDLRERQPQHF
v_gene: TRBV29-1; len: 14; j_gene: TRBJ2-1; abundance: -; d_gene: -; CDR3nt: TGCAGCGTTGGGGAGTCCCTGTTTACAAATGAGCAGTTCTTC; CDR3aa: CSVGESLFTNEQFF
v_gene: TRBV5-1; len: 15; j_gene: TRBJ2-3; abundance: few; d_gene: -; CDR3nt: TGCGCCAGCAGCTTGGGGACTATCAGGACAGATACGCAGTATTTT; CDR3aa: CASSLGTIRTDTQYF
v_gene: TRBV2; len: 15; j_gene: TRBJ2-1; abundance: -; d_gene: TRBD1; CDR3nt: TGTGCCAGCAGTGAAGTGGGACAGGGGGCAGATGAGCAGTTCTTC; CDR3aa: CASSEVGQGADEQFF
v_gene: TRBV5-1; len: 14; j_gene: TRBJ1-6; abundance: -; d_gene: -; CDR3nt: TGCGCCAGCAGCCGGGAGACTGAGAATTCACCCCTCCACTTT; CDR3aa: CASSRETENSPLHF
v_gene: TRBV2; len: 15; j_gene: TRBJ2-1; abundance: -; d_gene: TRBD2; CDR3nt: TGTGCCAGCACGGAGCGACTAGCGGTCAGTAGGGAGCAGTTCTTC; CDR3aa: CASTERLAVSREQFF
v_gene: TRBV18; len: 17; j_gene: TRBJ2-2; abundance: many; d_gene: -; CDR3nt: TGTGCCAGCTCACCACTCTCTTCAACCCTGAGCACCGGGGAGCTGTTTTTT; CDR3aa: CASSPLSSTLSTGELFF
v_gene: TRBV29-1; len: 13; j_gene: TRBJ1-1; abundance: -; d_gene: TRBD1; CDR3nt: TGCAGCACCCGACAGGGGGCTACCACTGAAGCTTTCTTT; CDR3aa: CSTRQGATTEAFF
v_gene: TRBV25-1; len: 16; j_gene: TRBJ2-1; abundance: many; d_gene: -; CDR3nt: TGTGCCAGCAGTACCCTGGGGGGACTGGGCTACAATGAGCAGTTCTTC; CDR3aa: CASSTLGGLGYNEQFF
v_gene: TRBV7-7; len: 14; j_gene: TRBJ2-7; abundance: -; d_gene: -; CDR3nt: TGTGCTAGCAGCTCAAGGGACTCCGCTCGGGAGCAGTACTTC; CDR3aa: CASSSRDSAREQYF
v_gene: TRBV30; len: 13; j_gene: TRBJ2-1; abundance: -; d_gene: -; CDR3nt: TGTGCCTGGAAAGGGCGAGAGTACAATGAGCAGTTCTTC; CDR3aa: CAWKGREYNEQFF
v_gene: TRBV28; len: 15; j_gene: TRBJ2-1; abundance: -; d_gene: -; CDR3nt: TGTGCCAGCAGTTTAATCGGGACTGGTCCCAATGAGCAGTTCTTC; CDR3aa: CASSLIGTGPNEQFF
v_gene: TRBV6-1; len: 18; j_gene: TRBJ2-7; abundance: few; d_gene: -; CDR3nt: TGTGCCAGCACCGCGGCTAGTATAGTCCTCGGGACAACCTACGAGCAGTACTTC; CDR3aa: CASTAASIVLGTTYEQYF
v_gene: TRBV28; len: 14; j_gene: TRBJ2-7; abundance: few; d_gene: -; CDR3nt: TGTGCCAGCAGTTCAAGAGGGTTTGTGGCCGAGCAGTACTTC; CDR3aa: CASSSRGFVAEQYF
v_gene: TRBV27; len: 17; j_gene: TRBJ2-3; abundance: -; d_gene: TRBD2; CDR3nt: TGTGCCAGCAGTTCAGGCCGCGGGAGGCGGGGCACAGATACGCAGTATTTT; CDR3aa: CASSSGRGRRGTDTQYF
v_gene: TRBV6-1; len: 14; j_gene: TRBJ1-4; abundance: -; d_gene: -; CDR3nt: TGTGCCAGCAGTAGCAGGGAAGCTAATGAAAAACTGTTTTTT; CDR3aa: CASSSREANEKLFF
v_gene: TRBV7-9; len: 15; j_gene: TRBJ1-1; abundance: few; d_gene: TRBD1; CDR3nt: TGTGCCAGCAGCGCTGGACAGGGGTTAAACACTGAAGCTTTCTTT; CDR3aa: CASSAGQGLNTEAFF